Following are 7 T cell receptor beta chains from one sample sequenced in a study of shared clonotypes between healthy human individuals. The protocol was immunoSEQ multiplex PCR, while the TCRdb copy is restricted to in-frame clones and leaves out a portion. The sample has some 700,000 clones, about 90% seen once. Input material: memory CD8+ T cells from PBMCs. As for subset: CD45RO+ cells pooled with CCR7-negative TemRA cells. The receptors derive from a man between 18 and 29 years old in good health. Some clones in this sample may be carry-over from other donors' samples.

The chain uses TRBV6-5 and TRBJ2-1; a weak D match, TRBD1 (6 bases). The CDR3 runs 12 residues. Between the trimmed V and J ends, which lost 3 bases and 7 bases, there was a span of 7 bases. CDR1 and CDR2 (germline): MNHEY, SVGAGI. The CDR3 loop reads CASSYQGNEQFF. Written as DNA, the CDR3 is TGTGCCAGCAGTTATCAGGGGAATGAGCAGTTCTTC.

This chain links TRBV28 with TRBJ1-5, with 7 bases fitting TRBD1. CDR3 size: 14 residues. J lost 6 bases, V lost 5 bases, and 7 bases had no gene match. Germline V gene lookup returns CDR1 MDHEN and CDR2 SYDVKM. The CDR3 nucleotides read TGTGCCAGCAGTCCCCGACAGGGCCTTCAGCCCCAGCATTTT. Encoded protein: CASSPRQGLQPQHF.

The rearrangement links TRBV19 to TRBJ1-1; no definite D call. V gave up 2 bases and J gave up 4 bases, with 17 bases separating them. Looked up from germline, CDR1 is LNHDA and CDR2 is SQIVND (reference sequence). This CDR3 region has 16 residues. CDR3 sequence (DNA): TGTGCCAGTAGTATAAACGAGCCCGGGGAGCGCACTGAAGCTTTCTTT. This codes for CASSINEPGERTEAFF.

J is TRBJ2-7 and V is TRBV4-2; the D gene is possibly TRBD1 (5 bases). Trimming removed 1 base from V and 1 base from J, with 14 bases in between. Germline V gene sequence: CDR1 LGHNA, CDR2 YNFKEQ. This CDR3 has 16 residues. CDR3 residues: CASSQGDSLPSYEQYF. The CDR3 DNA is TGTGCCAGCAGCCAAGGCGACAGCCTCCCATCCTACGAGCAGTACTTC.

Written as DNA, the CDR3 is TGTGCCAGCAGTTACAACCGGCGGGCTTCCTACAATGAGCAGTTCTTC. Translating gives CASSYNRRASYNEQFF. The genes are TRBV6-5 and TRBJ2-1; tentatively, D is TRBD2 (5 bases). The germline CDR1 and CDR2 sequences are MNHEY and SVGAGI. This CDR3 is built from 16 residues. V lost 2 bases to trimming and J lost 1 base, with 12 bases between them.

The J gene is TRBJ2-7, the V gene TRBV27, with D unclear. CDR1 and CDR2 (germline): MNHEY, SMNVEV (reference sequence). This CDR3 spans 13 amino acids. Between the trimmed V and J ends, which lost 5 bases and 3 bases, there was a span of 11 bases. CDR3 sequence: CASSLSEDYEQYF. The CDR3 coding sequence is TGTGCCAGCAGTCTCTCAGAGGACTACGAGCAGTACTTC.

V gene TRBV4-2 combines with J gene TRBJ2-5; unclear D gene. Per germline, CDR1 LGHNA and CDR2 YNFKEQ. The CDR3 sequence is 13 residues long. The V and J ends lost 0 bases and 3 bases respectively, with 5 bases between them. CDR3 residues: CASSQDLEETQYF. The CDR3 DNA reads TGTGCCAGCAGCCAAGATCTTGAAGAGACCCAGTACTTC.